A selection of T cell receptor beta chains follows, all from one sample in a study of cytomegalovirus exposure and HLA in healthy donors. TCRdb keeps only in-frame clones here, not all; method: immunoSEQ multiplex PCR. In the table there are 140,000 to 150,000 clones, roughly 70% of which are singletons. Sequencing was performed on PBMCs. Receptor source: a woman aged 60-75 years in good health and CMV-seropositive. Each CDR3 is given with its conserved first and last residue. D genes are given only for firm matches. Clone size appears in some rows only: once, few, many, or a class for an expanded clone.

d_gene	abundance	v_gene	len	j_gene	CDR3nt	CDR3aa
TRBD2	-	TRBV19	17	TRBJ2-7	TGTGCCAGTAGTATTACGTATAGGACTAGCGGCACCTACGAGCAGTACTTC	CASSITYRTSGTYEQYF
TRBD1	-	TRBV25-1	14	TRBJ1-2	TGTGCCAGCAGTGAAGGGACAGGGGCGGGTGGCTACACCTTC	CASSEGTGAGGYTF
TRBD1	few	TRBV7-2	15	TRBJ2-5	TGTGCCAGCAGCTTACAGCGGGACAGGGAGGAGACCCAGTACTTC	CASSLQRDREETQYF
-	-	TRBV28	15	TRBJ1-5	TGTGCCAGCAGCCACGCCGGAGCCCTCCATCAGCCCCAGCATTTT	CASSHAGALHQPQHF
-	-	TRBV9	13	TRBJ1-2	TGTGCCAGCAGCCCCGATGGCCCCGATGGCTACACCTTC	CASSPDGPDGYTF
-	-	TRBV29-1	13	TRBJ2-7	TGCAGCGTTCCTGGAAGGGGAACCTTAGAGCAGTACTTC	CSVPGRGTLEQYF
-	few	TRBV5-1	14	TRBJ1-1	TGCGCCAGCAGCTTGGGACAGGTGAACACTGAAGCTTTCTTT	CASSLGQVNTEAFF
-	-	TRBV15	14	TRBJ1-1	TGTGCCACCAGCAGAAGAGAGGGTAACACTGAAGCTTTCTTT	CATSRREGNTEAFF
-	-	TRBV7-2	15	TRBJ1-1	TGTGCCAGCAGCTTAGCCACGTCAGGGTCCGCTGAAGCTTTCTTT	CASSLATSGSAEAFF
TRBD1	-	TRBV5-1	14	TRBJ2-5	TGCGCCAGCAGCTGGACGGGACAGCAAGAGACCCAGTACTTC	CASSWTGQQETQYF
TRBD1	-	TRBV19	14	TRBJ1-1	TGTGCCAGTAGCAACCGGGACAGCGGCACTGAAGCTTTCTTT	CASSNRDSGTEAFF
TRBD1	-	TRBV7-2	14	TRBJ1-1	TGTGCCAGCAGCCCCGGACAGGGGCGGACTGAAGCTTTCTTT	CASSPGQGRTEAFF
TRBD2	-	TRBV7-6	15	TRBJ2-7	TGTGCCAGCAGCTTAGAGCGGGGTGGACACTACGAGCAGTACTTC	CASSLERGGHYEQYF
TRBD2	-	TRBV5-1	13	TRBJ2-2	TGCGCCAGCAGCCCGGGGGGGCCCGGGGAGCTGTTTTTT	CASSPGGPGELFF
-	once	TRBV5-1	15	TRBJ1-2	TGCGCCAGCAGCCCTTTGGGATGGGGCAACTATGGCTACACCTTC	CASSPLGWGNYGYTF
-	-	TRBV5-1	15	TRBJ1-1	TGCGCCAGCAGCCTGATGGACAGCTTGAACACTGAAGCTTTCTTT	CASSLMDSLNTEAFF